The clone carrying this T cell receptor beta chain showed up just a few times. What it recognizes is unknown. TCR alpha and TCR beta cDNA libraries carrying sample barcodes and UMIs were produced by 5'RACE using constant-segment primers. TCRdb processed the 5' RACE reads anew with MiXCR; each CDR3 protein has one entry. Of more than 300,000 distinct CDR3 sequences in the sample, approximately 15% were seen once. These data are taken from a study of T-cell memory formation after mild COVID-19. Study-level information: Largely, TCR clusters stayed within a single donor. Findings of the study overall: CD4/CD8 balance characterized clones contracting day 15 to 85, and CD4+ skew characterized later expanders. The main location of contracting CD4+ clones was CM and EM, and that of contracting CD8+ clones was EMRA.

Sequenced material: PBMCs or a T cell subset sorted from them (not recorded which). The receptor's source is a man in his late teens or twenties who had mild COVID-19 (a few samples of this study predate the infection). Cell type and time point are not known.

As DNA, the CDR3 is TGTGCCAGCATCCGCCGGGCCACAGATACGCAGTATTTT. Amino acid sequence: CASIRRATDTQYF. This rearrangement joins TRBV2 to TRBJ2-3; no clear D. The CDR3 extends over 13 amino acids. CDR1 and CDR2 (germline): SNHLY, FYNNEI. The V and J ends lost 7 bases and 2 bases respectively, with 10 bases between them.